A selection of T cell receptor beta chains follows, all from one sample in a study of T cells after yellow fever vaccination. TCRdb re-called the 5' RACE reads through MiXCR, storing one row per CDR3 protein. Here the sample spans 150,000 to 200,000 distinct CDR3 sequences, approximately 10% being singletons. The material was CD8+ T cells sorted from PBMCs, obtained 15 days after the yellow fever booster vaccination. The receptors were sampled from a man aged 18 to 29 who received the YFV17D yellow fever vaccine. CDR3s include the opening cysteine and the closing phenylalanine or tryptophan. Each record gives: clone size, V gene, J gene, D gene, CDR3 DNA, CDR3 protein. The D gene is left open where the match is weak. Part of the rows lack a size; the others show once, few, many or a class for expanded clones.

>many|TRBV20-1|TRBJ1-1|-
TGCAGTGCTAGAGAGACAGATACTGAAGCTTTCTTT
CSARETDTEAFF
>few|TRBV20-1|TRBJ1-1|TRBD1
TGCAGTGCTAGAGAGAGGGGGCGTCTGAACACTGAAGCTTTCTTT
CSARERGRLNTEAFF
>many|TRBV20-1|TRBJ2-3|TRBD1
TGCAGTGCTAGTCGAGGACAGGGGGCAGATACGCAGTATTTT
CSASRGQGADTQYF
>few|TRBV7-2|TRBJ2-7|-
TGTGCCAGCGGTTCCAATTTCGCCTACGAGCAGTACTTC
CASGSNFAYEQYF
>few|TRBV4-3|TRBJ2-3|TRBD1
TGCGCCAGCAGCCAAACAGGGGCCAGCACAGATACGCAGTATTTT
CASSQTGASTDTQYF
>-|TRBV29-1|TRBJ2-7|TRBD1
TGCAGCGCCCGGACAGGCGGTAAGGAGCAGTACTTC
CSARTGGKEQYF
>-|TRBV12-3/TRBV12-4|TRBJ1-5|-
TGTGCCAGCAGTGCGTGGGGGGGCAATCAGCCCCAGCATTTT
CASSAWGGNQPQHF
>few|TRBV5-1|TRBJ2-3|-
TGCGCCAGCAGCTTCTACTACCGGGGGACTAGCACAGATACGCAGTATTTT
CASSFYYRGTSTDTQYF
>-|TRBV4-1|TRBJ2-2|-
TGCGCCAGCAGCCCAGGACCCCTGAACACCGGGGAGCTGTTTTTT
CASSPGPLNTGELFF
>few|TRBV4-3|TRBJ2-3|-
TGCGCCAGCAGCCAAGATAATGGAGCCTTCTTGGGAGCAGATACGCAGTATTTT
CASSQDNGAFLGADTQYF
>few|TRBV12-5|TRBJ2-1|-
TGTGCTAGTGGTAGAACAGGGCTAAAGGACAATGAGCAGTTCTTC
CASGRTGLKDNEQFF
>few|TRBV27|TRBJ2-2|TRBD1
TGTGCCAGCAGTTCCTCAGGGGGCCCCAAATACCACACCGGGGAGCTGTTTTTT
CASSSSGGPKYHTGELFF
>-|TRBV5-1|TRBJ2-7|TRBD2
TGCGCCAGCAGCGACCCTAGCGGGGGGCCCTCCTACGAGCAGTACTTC
CASSDPSGGPSYEQYF
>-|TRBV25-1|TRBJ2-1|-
TGTGCCAGCAGGGTTGGTAGCGGAGACAATGAGCAGTTCTTC
CASRVGSGDNEQFF
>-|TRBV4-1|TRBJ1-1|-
TGCGCCAGCAGCTCAACACAGAACACTGAAGCTTTCTTT
CASSSTQNTEAFF
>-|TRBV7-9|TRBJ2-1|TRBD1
TGTGCCAGCAGCGAACGGACAGGGACTGAGCAGTTCTTC
CASSERTGTEQFF
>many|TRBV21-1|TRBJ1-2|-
TGTGCCAGCAGACGGGACGGGATTGGGGGCTACACCTTC
CASRRDGIGGYTF
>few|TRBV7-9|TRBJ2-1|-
TGTGCCAGCAGCCCCATGGCTGGGAAGAAGTTCTTC
CASSPMAGKKFF
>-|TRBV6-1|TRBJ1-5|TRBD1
TGTGCCAGCAGAACAGACAGGGTCTCCCAGCCCCAGCATTTT
CASRTDRVSQPQHF
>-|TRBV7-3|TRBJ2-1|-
TGTGCCAGCAGCTTAACGGCAGGGGTGCCCAATGAGCAGTTCTTC
CASSLTAGVPNEQFF
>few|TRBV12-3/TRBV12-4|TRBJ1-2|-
TGTGCCAGCAGTTTTTCTGCAGATAACTATGGCTACACCTTC
CASSFSADNYGYTF
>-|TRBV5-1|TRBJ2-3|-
TGCGCCAGCAGTTTGAACTCAGATACGCAGTATTTT
CASSLNSDTQYF
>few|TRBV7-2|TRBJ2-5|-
TGTGCCAGCAGCATCGCGCGGGGCTCCGAGACCCAGTACTTC
CASSIARGSETQYF
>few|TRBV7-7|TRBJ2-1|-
TGTGCCAGCAGCTTAGGCAGGGATGAGTGGAATGAGCAGTTCTTC
CASSLGRDEWNEQFF
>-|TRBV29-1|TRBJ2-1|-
TGCAGCGTTGAGGGCTATGAGCAGTTCTTC
CSVEGYEQFF
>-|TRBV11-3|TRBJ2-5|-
TGTGCCAGCAGCTCCTCCAATGAGGAGACCCAGTACTTC
CASSSSNEETQYF
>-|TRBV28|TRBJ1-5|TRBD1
TGTGCCAGTAAAACAGGGGGCGTTCAGCCCCAGCATTTT
CASKTGGVQPQHF
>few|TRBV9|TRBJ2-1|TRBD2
TGTGCCAGCAGCGTTCCCGGGACTAGTGGAAATGAGCAGTTCTTC
CASSVPGTSGNEQFF
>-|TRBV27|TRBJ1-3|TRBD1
TGTGCCAGCAGGCAAACAGGGGGCTCTGGAAACACCATATATTTT
CASRQTGGSGNTIYF